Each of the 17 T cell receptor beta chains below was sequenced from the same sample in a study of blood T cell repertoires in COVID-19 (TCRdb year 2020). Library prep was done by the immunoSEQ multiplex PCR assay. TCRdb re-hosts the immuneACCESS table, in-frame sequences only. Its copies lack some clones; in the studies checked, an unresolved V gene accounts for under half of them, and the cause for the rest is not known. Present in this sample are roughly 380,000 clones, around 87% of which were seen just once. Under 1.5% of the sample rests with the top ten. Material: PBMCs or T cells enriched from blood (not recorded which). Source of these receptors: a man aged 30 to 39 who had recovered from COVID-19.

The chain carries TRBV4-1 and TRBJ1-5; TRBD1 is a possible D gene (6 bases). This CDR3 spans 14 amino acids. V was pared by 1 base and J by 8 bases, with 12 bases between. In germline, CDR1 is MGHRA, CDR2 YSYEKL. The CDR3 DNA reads TGCGCCAGCAGCCAAGCGTTTGGGGACAAGCCCCAGCATTTT. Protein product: CASSQAFGDKPQHF.

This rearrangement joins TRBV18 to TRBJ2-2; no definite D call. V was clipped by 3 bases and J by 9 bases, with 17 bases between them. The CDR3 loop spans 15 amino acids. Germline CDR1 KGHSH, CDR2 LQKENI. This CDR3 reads CASSPGRNGPRELFF. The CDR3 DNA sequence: TGTGCCAGCTCACCTGGCCGTAATGGCCCCCGGGAGCTGTTTTTT.

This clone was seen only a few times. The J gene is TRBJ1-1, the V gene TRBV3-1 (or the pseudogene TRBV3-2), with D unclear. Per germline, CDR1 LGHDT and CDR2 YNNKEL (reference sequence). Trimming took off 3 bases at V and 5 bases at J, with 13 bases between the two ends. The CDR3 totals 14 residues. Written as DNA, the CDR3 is TGTGCCAGCAGCCATTATGCGGGGAGGACTGAAGCTTTCTTT. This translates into CASSHYAGRTEAFF.

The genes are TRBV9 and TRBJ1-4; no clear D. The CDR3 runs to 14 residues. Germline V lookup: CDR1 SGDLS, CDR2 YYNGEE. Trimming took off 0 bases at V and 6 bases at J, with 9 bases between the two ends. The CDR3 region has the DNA TGTGCCAGCAGCGTAGCCGGGGTCGATGAAAAACTGTTTTTT. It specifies CASSVAGVDEKLFF.

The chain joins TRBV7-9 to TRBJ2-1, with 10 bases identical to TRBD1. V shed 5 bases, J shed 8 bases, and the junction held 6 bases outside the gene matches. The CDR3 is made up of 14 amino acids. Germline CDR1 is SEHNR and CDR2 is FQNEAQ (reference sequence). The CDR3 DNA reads TGTGCCAGCAGCCGACAGGGGGCCTTTGATGAGCAGTTCTTC. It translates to CASSRQGAFDEQFF.

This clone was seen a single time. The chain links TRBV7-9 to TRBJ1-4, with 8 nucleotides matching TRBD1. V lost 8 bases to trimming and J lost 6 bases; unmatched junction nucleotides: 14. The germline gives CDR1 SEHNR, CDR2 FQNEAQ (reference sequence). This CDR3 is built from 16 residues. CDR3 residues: CASFRAGGAEDEKLFF. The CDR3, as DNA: TGTGCCAGCTTTCGCGCAGGGGGCGCGGAGGATGAAAAACTGTTTTTT.

CDR3 region: CASSSNTRGTQYF. The CDR3 nucleotides are TGTGCCAGCAGCTCGAATACTAGAGGAACGCAGTATTTT. This chain links TRBV11-2 with TRBJ2-3; a weak D match, TRBD2 (5 bases). V shed 4 bases and J shed 9 bases, with 14 bases lying between them. The germline gives CDR1 SGHAT, CDR2 FQNNGV. The CDR3 length is 13 residues.

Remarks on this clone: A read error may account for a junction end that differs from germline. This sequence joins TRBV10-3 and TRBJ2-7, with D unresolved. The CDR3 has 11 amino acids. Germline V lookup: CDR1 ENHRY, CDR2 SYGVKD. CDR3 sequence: CAIRASDEQYF. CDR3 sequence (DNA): TGTGCCATCAGGGCCTCCGACGAGCAGTACTTC.

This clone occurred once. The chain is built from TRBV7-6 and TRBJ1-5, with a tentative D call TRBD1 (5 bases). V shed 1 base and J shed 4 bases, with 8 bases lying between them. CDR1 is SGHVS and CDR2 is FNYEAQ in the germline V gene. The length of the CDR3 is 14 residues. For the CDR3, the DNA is TGTGCCAGCAGCTTAGATAAGGGGAATCAGCCCCAGCATTTT. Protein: CASSLDKGNQPQHF.

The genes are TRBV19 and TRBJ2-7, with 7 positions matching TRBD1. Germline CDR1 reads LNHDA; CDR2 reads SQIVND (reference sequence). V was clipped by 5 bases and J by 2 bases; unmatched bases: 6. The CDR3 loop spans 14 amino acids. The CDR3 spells CASSADGTAYEQYF. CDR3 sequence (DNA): TGTGCCAGTAGTGCCGACGGGACAGCCTACGAGCAGTACTTC.

The CDR3 sequence: CASSLDSRLGYTF. DNA for the CDR3: TGTGCCAGCAGCTTAGACAGCAGGCTCGGCTACACCTTC. The genes are TRBV11-2 and TRBJ1-2, with D uncertain. Per germline, CDR1 SGHAT and CDR2 FQNNGV. The CDR3 has 13 amino acids. V was cut by 0 bases and J by 8 bases, with 10 bases left in between.

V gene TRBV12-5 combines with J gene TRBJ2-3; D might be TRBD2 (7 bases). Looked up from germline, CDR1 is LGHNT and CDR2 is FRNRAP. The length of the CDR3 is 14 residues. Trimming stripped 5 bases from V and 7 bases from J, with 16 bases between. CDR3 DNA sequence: TGTGCTAGTGGTCTTTCGGGGGGCGCAAATACGCAGTATTTT. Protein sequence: CASGLSGGANTQYF. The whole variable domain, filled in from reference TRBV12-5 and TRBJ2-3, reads DARVTQTPRHKVTEMGQEVTMRCQPILGHNTVFWYRQTMMQGLELLAYFRNRAPLDDSGMPKDRFSAEMPDATLATLKIQPSEPRDSAVYFCASGLSGGANTQYFGPGTRLTVL.

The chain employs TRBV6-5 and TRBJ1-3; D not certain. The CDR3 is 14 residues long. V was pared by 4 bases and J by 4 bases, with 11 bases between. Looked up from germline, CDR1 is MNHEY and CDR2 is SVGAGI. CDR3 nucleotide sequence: TGTGCCAGCAGTTCGACCCAGACAGGAAACACCATATATTTT. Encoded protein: CASSSTQTGNTIYF.

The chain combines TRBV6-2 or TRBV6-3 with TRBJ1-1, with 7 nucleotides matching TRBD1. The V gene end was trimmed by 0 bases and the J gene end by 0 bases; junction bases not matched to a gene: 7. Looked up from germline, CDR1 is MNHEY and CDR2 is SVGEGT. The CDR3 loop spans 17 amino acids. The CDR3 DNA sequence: TGTGCCAGCAGTTACTCACCCAGGGGGTGGGTGAACACTGAAGCTTTCTTT. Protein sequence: CASSYSPRGWVNTEAFF.

The CDR3 DNA follows: TGTGCCTGGTCCCAACAGGGAAACGAGCAGTACTTC. Translation gives CAWSQQGNEQYF. The genes are TRBV30 and TRBJ2-7; TRBD1 might be the D (6 bases). CDR3 length: 12 amino acids. Germline lookup yields CDR1 GTSNPN and CDR2 SVGIG (reference sequence). Trimming shortened V by 5 bases and J by 5 bases, and 13 bases separated the two germline ends.

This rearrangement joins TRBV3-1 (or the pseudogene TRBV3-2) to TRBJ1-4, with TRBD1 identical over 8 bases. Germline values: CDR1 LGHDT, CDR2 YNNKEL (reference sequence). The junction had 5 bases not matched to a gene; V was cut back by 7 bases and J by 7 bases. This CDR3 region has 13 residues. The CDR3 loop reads CASTRTGSEKLFF. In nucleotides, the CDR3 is TGTGCCAGCACGAGGACAGGGAGTGAAAAACTGTTTTTT.

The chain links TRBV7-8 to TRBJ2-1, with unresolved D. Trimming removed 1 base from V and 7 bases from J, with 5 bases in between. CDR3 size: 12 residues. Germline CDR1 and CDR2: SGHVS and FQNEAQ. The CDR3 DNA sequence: TGTGCCAGCAGCTTAGGCAGTAATGAGCAGTTCTTC. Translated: CASSLGSNEQFF. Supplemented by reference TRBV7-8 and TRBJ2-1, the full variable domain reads GAGVSQSPRYKVAKRGQDVALRCDPISGHVSLFWYQQALGQGPEFLTYFQNEAQLDKSGLPSDRFFAERPEGSVSTLKIQRTQQEDSAVYLCASSLGSNEQFFGPGTRLTVL.